This T cell receptor (beta chain) was identified in a study of vaccination and CD4 T cells after COVID-19. Study context: Overlapping spike peptides of SARS-CoV-2, HCoV-NL63, HCoV-OC43 and HCoV-229E stimulated the cells.

The CDR3 sequence is 11 residues long. Germline CDR1 SGHVS, CDR2 FQNEAQ. With 2 bases removed from V and 10 bases from J, the gap between germline ends came to 6 bases. Sequencing of DNA taken from cultured CD4+ T cells relied on the Oncomine TCR Beta short-read assay. Genomic DNA from cultured CD4+ T cells was extracted. TCRdb reprocessed the PCR reads via MiXCR and lists one record per CDR3 protein. The data contain some 24,000 distinct CDR3 sequences, less than 40% of them singletons. Details on this clonotype: Antigen: not known.

As for time point: late sampling 161 to 241 days after vaccination in three convalescent patients. Treatment in this sample: roughly 10-day PBMC culture with coronavirus spike peptide pools or control peptides (ViraFEST assay). The sample here was CD4+ T cells from blood, cultured in vitro, taken about 7 months after SARS-CoV-2 vaccination. The chain recombines TRBV7-8 with TRBJ2-1; D is ambiguous. The origin of this receptor is a human donor who had recovered from COVID-19. CDR3 sequence (DNA): TGTGCCAGCAGCTTAACGAGCGAGCAGTTCTTC. This sequence encodes CASSLTSEQFF.